Listed below are T cell receptor beta chains from one sample, sequenced in a study of shared clonotypes between healthy human individuals. Sequencing was performed with immunoSEQ multiplex PCR; in TCRdb, only in-frame clones are kept and a portion is missing. The table lists some 1,900,000 clones, less than 95% of them singletons. Sample: naive CD8+ T cells sorted from blood. The receptor set was obtained from a man aged 18 to 35 in good health. CDR3s include the opening cysteine and the closing phenylalanine or tryptophan. The order of the fields is CDR3 protein, CDR3 DNA, D gene, clone size, J gene, V gene. D genes are given only for firm matches. Clone size is stated in some rows and not others, as once, few, many or a class when expanded.

CASSVAGGTSTDTQYF,TGTGCCAGCAGCGTAGCTGGCGGGACTAGCACAGATACGCAGTATTTT,.,.,TRBJ2-3,TRBV9
CASSFGSSGTTYEQYF,TGTGCCAGCAGCTTCGGCTCTAGCGGAACTACCTACGAGCAGTACTTC,TRBD2,once,TRBJ2-7,TRBV11-1
CASSLTTSGSYEQFF,TGTGCCAGCAGCTTAACGACTAGCGGGAGTTATGAGCAGTTCTTC,TRBD2,.,TRBJ2-1,TRBV11-2
CASKEWDRSYGGYTF,TGTGCCAGCAAAGAATGGGACAGGTCATATGGGGGCTACACCTTC,TRBD1,.,TRBJ1-2,TRBV6-1
CASSRPRGGTEAFF,TGTGCCAGCAGCAGACCCAGGGGTGGCACTGAAGCTTTCTTT,.,.,TRBJ1-1,TRBV6-5
CASSFGTGGLAGYEQYF,TGCGCCAGCAGCTTCGGGACAGGGGGGCTAGCGGGGTACGAGCAGTACTTC,TRBD1,.,TRBJ2-7,TRBV5-1
CASSLEGTLKEQYF,TGTGCCAGCAGCTTAGAAGGGACACTTAAGGAGCAGTACTTC,.,once,TRBJ2-7,TRBV7-9
CASRGQGTETQYF,TGTGCCAGCAGGGGACAGGGGACAGAGACCCAGTACTTC,TRBD1,.,TRBJ2-5,TRBV27
CASGLGIGGLGTEAFF,TGTGCTAGTGGTTTGGGGATTGGGGGCCTAGGAACTGAAGCTTTCTTT,.,.,TRBJ1-1,TRBV12-5
CATSDTTLGVGYTF,TGTGCCACCAGCGATACGACACTAGGGGTTGGCTACACCTTC,.,.,TRBJ1-2,TRBV15
CASSDSWAEAFF,TGTGCCAGCAGTGACAGTTGGGCCGAAGCTTTCTTT,.,.,TRBJ1-1,TRBV2
CASSFSDSTYEQYF,TGTGCCAGCAGTTTCTCGGACAGTACCTACGAGCAGTACTTC,.,.,TRBJ2-7,TRBV27
CASSIGLAGDYEQYF,TGTGCCAGTAGTATAGGCCTAGCGGGAGACTACGAGCAGTACTTC,TRBD2,.,TRBJ2-7,TRBV19